The entry below gives a single T cell receptor beta chain sequence along with its context. Germline loops: CDR1 SGHRS, CDR2 YFSETQ. The length of the CDR3 is 15 residues. V was cut by 1 base and J by 3 bases, with 12 bases left in between. Clones were read by immunoSEQ multiplex PCR, and TCRdb kept only the in-frame ones, dropping some. The sample consists of about 76,000 clones, less than 90% of them appearing once. These data come from a study of T cell clones after liver transplantation. This sample comprised CD4+ T cells from blood, obtained at the 22-month timepoint. This receptor was taken from a human patient who received a liver transplant. The T cells may partly be graft donor cells. The chain uses TRBV5-1 and TRBJ2-3; D gene ambiguous. The CDR3 DNA follows: TGCGCCAGCAGCTTGACTCCCACCGTGACAGATACGCAGTATTTT. Amino acids: CASSLTPTVTDTQYF.